Listed below are T cell receptor beta chains from one sample, sequenced in a study of blood T cell repertoires in COVID-19. Assay used: immunoSEQ multiplex PCR; TCRdb lists only in-frame clones, some missing. The sample has 310,000 or so clones, 70% to 90% seen once. Input material: peripheral blood. The receptor set was obtained from a woman between 45 and 60 years old with active or convalescent COVID-19. CDR3s include the opening cysteine and the closing phenylalanine or tryptophan. Each record gives: D gene, CDR3 length, J gene, V gene, clone size, CDR3 DNA, CDR3 protein. A D gene is named only where the DNA matches it firmly. Only part of the rows carry a size: once, few, many, or a class if the clone is expanded.

TRBD1,12,TRBJ1-4,TRBV7-9,once,TGTGCCAGCAGCATCGGACAGGGAAAACTGTTTTTT,CASSIGQGKLFF
.,14,TRBJ2-2,TRBV18,.,TGTGCCAGCTCACCACCATCAATCACCGGGGAGCTGTTTTTT,CASSPPSITGELFF
.,14,TRBJ1-4,TRBV18,.,TGTGCCAGCTCACCAGGGGCCCTTAATGAAAAACTGTTTTTT,CASSPGALNEKLFF
TRBD1,14,TRBJ2-7,TRBV18,.,TGTGCCAGCTCGGCCGGGACAGGGGCGGGCGAGCAGTACTTC,CASSAGTGAGEQYF
.,14,TRBJ2-7,TRBV7-7,.,TGTGCTAGCAGCTTATTTTCGGGAAGCTACGAGCAGTACTTC,CASSLFSGSYEQYF
.,13,TRBJ2-2,TRBV19,.,TGTGCCAGTACCATGGGGGGAACCGGGGAGCTGTTTTTT,CASTMGGTGELFF
.,15,TRBJ1-2,TRBV15,.,TGTGCCACCAGCCCGAGAGGGTTACCCAGCTATGGCTACACCTTC,CATSPRGLPSYGYTF
.,13,TRBJ1-2,TRBV30,.,TGTGCCTCCCGGCAGGCCGCTAACTATGGCTACACCTTC,CASRQAANYGYTF
TRBD1,14,TRBJ2-7,TRBV29-1,.,TGCAGCGTCGGGACAGGGTTTACAACCTACGAGCAGTACTTC,CSVGTGFTTYEQYF
TRBD1,14,TRBJ2-5,TRBV9,.,TGTGCCAGCAGCGAAGGGACAGTTCAAGAGACCCAGTACTTC,CASSEGTVQETQYF
TRBD1,12,TRBJ1-1,TRBV30,.,TGTGCCTGCGACAGGGCGGACACTGAAGCTTTCTTT,CACDRADTEAFF
.,12,TRBJ2-7,TRBV3-1/TRBV3-2,once,TGTGCCAGCAGCCAAGATGTGCGCGAGCAGTACTTC,CASSQDVREQYF
.,15,TRBJ1-1,TRBV5-1,.,TGCGCCAGCAGCCTGAATGGACAGACCTGGGAGGAAGCTTTCTTT,CASSLNGQTWEEAFF
.,11,TRBJ2-7,TRBV7-2,once,TGTGCCAGCAGCTCTTTGTGGGGCCAGTACTTC,CASSSLWGQYF
TRBD1,14,TRBJ2-5,TRBV2,.,TGTGCCAGCCGAGAAACAGGGGTTGGGGAGACCCAGTACTTC,CASRETGVGETQYF
TRBD1,17,TRBJ2-7,TRBV23-1,.,TGCGCCAGCAGTAAATCGGAGAGGAGACAGGGGGCCTACGAGCAGTACTTC,CASSKSERRQGAYEQYF
.,15,TRBJ2-2,TRBV3-1/TRBV3-2,.,TGTGCCAGCAGCCAGGGAGGCGGTTTCGCCGGGGAGCTGTTTTTT,CASSQGGGFAGELFF
.,16,TRBJ2-3,TRBV11-3,.,TGTGCCAGCAGCTTAAACAGGGGAGGCCTCACAGATACGCAGTATTTT,CASSLNRGGLTDTQYF
.,14,TRBJ2-3,TRBV7-9,.,TGTGCCAGCAGCTTAGAGAGCGGCACAGATACGCAGTATTTT,CASSLESGTDTQYF
TRBD1,16,TRBJ1-6,TRBV28,.,TGTGCCAGCAGCCATCCGGGACAGGGGTCGGATTCACCCCTCCACTTT,CASSHPGQGSDSPLHF
TRBD2,18,TRBJ2-7,TRBV7-9,.,TGTGCCAGCAGCTTAGGGGCTAGCGGGGGGCCGAGCTCCTACGAGCAGTACTTC,CASSLGASGGPSSYEQYF
.,14,TRBJ1-5,TRBV6-6,once,TGTGCCAGCCGAGCCCAGGGGCCCAATCAGCCCCAGCATTTT,CASRAQGPNQPQHF
.,15,TRBJ1-6,TRBV11-2,many,TGTGCCAGCAGCTCCGCTGGGCCCGCCTATTCACCCCTCCACTTT,CASSSAGPAYSPLHF
.,12,TRBJ2-7,TRBV30,.,TGTGCCTGGAGTCTTTACTCCTACGAGCAGTACTTC,CAWSLYSYEQYF
.,13,TRBJ1-1,TRBV7-3,.,TGTGCCAGCAGCCCAGGACAGAAGGATGAAGCTTTCTTT,CASSPGQKDEAFF
TRBD2,16,TRBJ2-3,TRBV2,.,TGTGCCAGCAGACACTCTAGCGGGGGCAGTTCAGATACGCAGTATTTT,CASRHSSGGSSDTQYF
TRBD2,15,TRBJ2-7,TRBV7-2,.,TGTGCCAGCAGCTTAGTAGCGGGGGGAGTCTACGAGCAGTACTTC,CASSLVAGGVYEQYF
.,14,TRBJ1-1,TRBV5-1,.,TGCGCCAGCAGCTTAGAACAATCAACCACTGAAGCTTTCTTT,CASSLEQSTTEAFF
TRBD2,15,TRBJ2-3,TRBV6-5,.,TGTGCCAGCAGGGTTACTAGCGGGGGTGGGAATACGCAGTATTTT,CASRVTSGGGNTQYF
.,12,TRBJ1-1,TRBV5-1,.,TGCGCCAGCAGCTCAGGGGTTGGTGAAGCTTTCTTT,CASSSGVGEAFF
TRBD1,16,TRBJ1-5,TRBV28,.,TGTGCCAGCAGTTATCAACAGGGGGCGAACAATCAGCCCCAGCATTTT,CASSYQQGANNQPQHF
.,16,TRBJ2-3,TRBV13,once,TGTGCCAGCAGCGACCGTGGCGGACAGAGCACAGATACGCAGTATTTT,CASSDRGGQSTDTQYF
.,13,TRBJ2-2,TRBV30,.,TGTGCCTGGAATGAGTGGAACACCGGGGAGCTGTTTTTT,CAWNEWNTGELFF
TRBD1,15,TRBJ1-6,TRBV3-1/TRBV3-2,.,TGTGCCAGCAGCCAAGAGGGGACAGTCAATTCACCCCTCCACTTT,CASSQEGTVNSPLHF
TRBD1,17,TRBJ1-1,TRBV9,.,TGTGCCAGCAGCGTAAGGACAGGGGAGGGTTGGGACACTGAAGCTTTCTTT,CASSVRTGEGWDTEAFF
.,14,TRBJ1-4,TRBV30,.,TGTGCCTGGAGGCGGTGGTGGGAGGGAGAAAAACTGTTTTTT,CAWRRWWEGEKLFF
.,13,TRBJ2-7,TRBV6-5,.,TGTGCCAGCAGTTACTCGGCAAATAACGAGCAGTACTTC,CASSYSANNEQYF
.,15,TRBJ1-1,TRBV6-5,.,TGTGCCAGCAGTTACGGGGGCCTGGGGAACACTGAAGCTTTCTTT,CASSYGGLGNTEAFF
TRBD2,15,TRBJ2-1,TRBV7-9,.,TGTGCCAGCAGCTCCGAAGCGGGGGTCGGAAATGAGCAGTTCTTC,CASSSEAGVGNEQFF
TRBD2,18,TRBJ2-2,TRBV4-1,.,TGCGCCAGCAGCCAAGGGGTAGCGGCTAGCGGGAGGGCCGGGGAGCTGTTTTTT,CASSQGVAASGRAGELFF
.,16,TRBJ2-3,TRBV5-8,.,TGTGCCAGCAGCGCGTTGACAGTACGGTCCACAGATACGCAGTATTTT,CASSALTVRSTDTQYF
TRBD1,16,TRBJ2-2,TRBV19,.,TGTGCCAGTACTCCCCGGGACAGGGCGAACACCGGGGAGCTGTTTTTT,CASTPRDRANTGELFF
TRBD1,13,TRBJ1-2,TRBV5-5,.,TGTGCCAGCAGCTTGGGGACAGGGTATGGCTACACCTTC,CASSLGTGYGYTF
TRBD1,16,TRBJ2-1,TRBV5-6,.,TGTGCCAGCAGCGAAGCCGGGACAGGGAAGGACAATGAGCAGTTCTTC,CASSEAGTGKDNEQFF
TRBD2,16,TRBJ2-2,TRBV29-1,.,TGCAGCGTTAGCGGGAGGGCCTCGAGGTACGGCGGGGAGCTGTTTTTT,CSVSGRASRYGGELFF
.,12,TRBJ1-1,TRBV20-1,.,TGCAGTGCTAGTTGGCAGAACACTGAAGCTTTCTTT,CSASWQNTEAFF
TRBD1,14,TRBJ1-6,TRBV19,.,TGTGCCAGTAGGACCGACAGGGGGGCGTCACCCCTCCACTTT,CASRTDRGASPLHF
TRBD2,15,TRBJ2-7,TRBV27,.,TGTGCCAGCAGTTCACCCGGGACTAGCGGTTACGAGCAGTACTTC,CASSSPGTSGYEQYF
TRBD2,16,TRBJ2-3,TRBV19,.,TGTGCCAGTAAGGGCCGGGAGGGCTTCAGCACAGATACGCAGTATTTT,CASKGREGFSTDTQYF